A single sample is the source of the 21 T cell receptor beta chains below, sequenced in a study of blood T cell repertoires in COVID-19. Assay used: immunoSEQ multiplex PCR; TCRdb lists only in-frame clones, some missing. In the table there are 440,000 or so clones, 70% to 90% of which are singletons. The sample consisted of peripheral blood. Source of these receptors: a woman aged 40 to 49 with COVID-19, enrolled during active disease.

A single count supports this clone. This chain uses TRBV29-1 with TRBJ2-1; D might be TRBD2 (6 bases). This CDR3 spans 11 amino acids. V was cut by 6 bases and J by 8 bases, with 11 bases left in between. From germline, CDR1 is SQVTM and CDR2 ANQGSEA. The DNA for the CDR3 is TGCAGCGTCCTCTGGAGGGATGAGCAGTTCTTC. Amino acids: CSVLWRDEQFF.

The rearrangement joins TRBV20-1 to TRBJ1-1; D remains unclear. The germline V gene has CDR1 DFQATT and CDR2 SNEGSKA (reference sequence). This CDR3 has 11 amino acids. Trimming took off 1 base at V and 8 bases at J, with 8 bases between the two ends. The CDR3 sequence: CSARVRMEAFF. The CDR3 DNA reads TGCAGTGCTAGAGTGCGGATGGAAGCTTTCTTT.

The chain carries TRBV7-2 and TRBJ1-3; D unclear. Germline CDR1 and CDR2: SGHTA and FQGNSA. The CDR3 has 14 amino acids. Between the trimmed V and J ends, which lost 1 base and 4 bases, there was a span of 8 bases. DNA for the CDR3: TGTGCCAGCAGCTTAGTGTCTCTGGGAAACACCATATATTTT. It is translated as CASSLVSLGNTIYF.

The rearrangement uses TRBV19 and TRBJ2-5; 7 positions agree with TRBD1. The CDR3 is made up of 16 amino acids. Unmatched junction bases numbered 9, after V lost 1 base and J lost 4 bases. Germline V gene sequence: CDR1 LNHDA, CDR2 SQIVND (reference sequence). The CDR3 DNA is TGTGCCAGTAGTATAGCTGGACAGGTCAGAGGAGAGACCCAGTACTTC. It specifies CASSIAGQVRGETQYF.

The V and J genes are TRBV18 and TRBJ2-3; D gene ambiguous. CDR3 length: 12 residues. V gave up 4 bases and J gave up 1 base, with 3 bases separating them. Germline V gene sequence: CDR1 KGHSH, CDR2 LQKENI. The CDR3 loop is CASSLGTDTQYF. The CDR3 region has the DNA TGTGCCAGCTCACTCGGCACAGATACGCAGTATTTT.

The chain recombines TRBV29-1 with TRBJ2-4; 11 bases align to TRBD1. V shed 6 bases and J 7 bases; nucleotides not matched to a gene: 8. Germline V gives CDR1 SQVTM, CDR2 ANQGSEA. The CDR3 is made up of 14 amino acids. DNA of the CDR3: TGCAGCGTCAAGGACAGGGGGCGATTCAACATTCAGTACTTC. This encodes CSVKDRGRFNIQYF.

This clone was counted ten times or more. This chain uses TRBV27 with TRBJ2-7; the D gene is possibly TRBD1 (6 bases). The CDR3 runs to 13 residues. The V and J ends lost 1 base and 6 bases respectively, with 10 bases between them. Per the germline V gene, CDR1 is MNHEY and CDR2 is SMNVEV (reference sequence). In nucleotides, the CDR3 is TGTGCCAGCAGTTTATGGGGGCCCTCCGAGCAGTACTTC. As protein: CASSLWGPSEQYF.

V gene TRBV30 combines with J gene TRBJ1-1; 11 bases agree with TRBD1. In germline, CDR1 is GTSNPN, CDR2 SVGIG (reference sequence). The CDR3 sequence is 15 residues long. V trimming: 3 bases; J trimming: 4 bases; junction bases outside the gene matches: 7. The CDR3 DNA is TGTGCCTGGAGGTGGGACAGGGGGTTGATCACTGAAGCTTTCTTT. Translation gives CAWRWDRGLITEAFF. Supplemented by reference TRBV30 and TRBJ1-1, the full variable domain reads SQTIHQWPATLVQPVGSPLSLECTVEGTSNPNLYWYRQAAGRGLQLLFYSVGIGQISSEVPQNLSASRPQDRQFILSSKKLLLSDSGFYLCAWRWDRGLITEAFFGQGTRLTVV.

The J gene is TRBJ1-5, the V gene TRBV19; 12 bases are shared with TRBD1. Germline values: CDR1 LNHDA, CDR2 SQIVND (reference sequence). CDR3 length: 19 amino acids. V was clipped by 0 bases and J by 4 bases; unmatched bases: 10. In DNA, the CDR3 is TGTGCCAGTAGTATAGACCTCTCCGGGACAGGGGGCGCGAATCAGCCCCAGCATTTT. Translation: CASSIDLSGTGGANQPQHF. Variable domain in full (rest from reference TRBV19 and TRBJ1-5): DGGITQSPKYLFRKEGQNVTLSCEQNLNHDAMYWYRQDPGQGLRLIYYSQIVNDFQKGDIAEGYSVSREKKESFPLTVTSAQKNPTAFYLCASSIDLSGTGGANQPQHFGDGTRLSIL.

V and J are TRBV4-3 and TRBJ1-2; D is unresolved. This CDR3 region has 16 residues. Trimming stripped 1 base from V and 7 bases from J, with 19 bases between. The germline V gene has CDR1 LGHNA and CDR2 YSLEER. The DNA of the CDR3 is TGCGCCAGCAGCCAAGTTACTACACTCGATCGGGGTGGCTACACCTTC. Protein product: CASSQVTTLDRGGYTF.

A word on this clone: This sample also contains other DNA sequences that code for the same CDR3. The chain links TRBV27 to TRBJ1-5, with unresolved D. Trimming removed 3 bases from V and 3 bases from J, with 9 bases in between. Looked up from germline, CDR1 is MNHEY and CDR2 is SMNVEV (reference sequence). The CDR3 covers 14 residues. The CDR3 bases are TGTGCCAGCAGTTTGGATAGCTACAATCAGCCCCAGCATTTT. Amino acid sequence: CASSLDSYNQPQHF.

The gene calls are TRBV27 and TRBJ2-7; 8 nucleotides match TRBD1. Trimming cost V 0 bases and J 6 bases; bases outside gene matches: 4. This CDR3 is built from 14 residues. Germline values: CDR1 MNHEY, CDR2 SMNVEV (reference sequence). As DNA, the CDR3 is TGTGCCAGCAGTTTATCGAGGACAGGGCGCGAGCAGTACTTC. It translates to CASSLSRTGREQYF.

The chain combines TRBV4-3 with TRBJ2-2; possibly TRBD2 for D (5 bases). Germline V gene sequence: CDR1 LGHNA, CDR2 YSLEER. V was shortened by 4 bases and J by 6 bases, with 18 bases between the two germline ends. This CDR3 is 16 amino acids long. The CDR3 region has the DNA TGCGCCAGCAGCCTGAGGGCGGGTCAGGTATCCGGGGAGCTGTTTTTT. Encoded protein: CASSLRAGQVSGELFF.

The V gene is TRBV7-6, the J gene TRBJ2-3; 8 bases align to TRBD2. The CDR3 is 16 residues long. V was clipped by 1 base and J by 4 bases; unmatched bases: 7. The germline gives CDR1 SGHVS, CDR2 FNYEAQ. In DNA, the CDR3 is TGTGCCAGCAGCTTAGGTAGCGGGGCCAAGGCAGATACGCAGTATTTT. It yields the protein CASSLGSGAKADTQYF.

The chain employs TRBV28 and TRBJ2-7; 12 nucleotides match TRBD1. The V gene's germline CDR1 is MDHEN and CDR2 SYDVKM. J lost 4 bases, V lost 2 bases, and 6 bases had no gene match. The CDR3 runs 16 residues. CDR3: CASSLSGTGGIYEQYF. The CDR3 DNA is TGTGCCAGCAGTTTAAGCGGGACAGGGGGCATATACGAGCAGTACTTC.

CDR3 bases: TGCGCCAGCAGCCGGCACAGACGGGGACAGGGGACGGAGACCCAGTACTTC. The encoded protein is CASSRHRRGQGTETQYF. The rearrangement joins TRBV4-3 to TRBJ2-5, with TRBD1 identical over 10 bases. Germline V gives CDR1 LGHNA, CDR2 YSLEER. This CDR3 contains 17 residues. With V trimmed by 4 bases and J by 5 bases, 13 bases remained unmatched.

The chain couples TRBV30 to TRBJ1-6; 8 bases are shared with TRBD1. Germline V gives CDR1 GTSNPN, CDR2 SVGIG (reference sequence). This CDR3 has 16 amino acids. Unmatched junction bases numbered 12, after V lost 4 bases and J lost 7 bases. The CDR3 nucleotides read TGTGCCTGGACGTATCAGGGGGCGTCAAAGAATTCACCCCTCCACTTT. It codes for CAWTYQGASKNSPLHF.

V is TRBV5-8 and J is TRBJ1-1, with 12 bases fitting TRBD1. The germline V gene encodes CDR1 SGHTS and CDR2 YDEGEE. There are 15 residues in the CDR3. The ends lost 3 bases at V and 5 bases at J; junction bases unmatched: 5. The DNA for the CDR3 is TGTGCCAGCAGCTGGGGGACAGGGGGCCTAACTGAAGCTTTCTTT. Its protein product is CASSWGTGGLTEAFF. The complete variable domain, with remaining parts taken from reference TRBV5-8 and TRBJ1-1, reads EAGVTQSPTHLIKTRGQQATLRCSPISGHTSVYWYQQALGLGLQFLLWYDEGEERNRGNFPPRFSGRQFPNYSSELNVNALELEDSALYLCASSWGTGGLTEAFFGQGTRLTVV.

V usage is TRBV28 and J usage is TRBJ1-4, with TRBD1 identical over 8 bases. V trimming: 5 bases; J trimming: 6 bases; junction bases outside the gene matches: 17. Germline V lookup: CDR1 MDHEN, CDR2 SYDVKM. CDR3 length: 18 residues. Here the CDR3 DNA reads TGTGCCAGCAGTCCCCGACAGGGGCCGCGGGGATTCGATGAAAAACTGTTTTTT. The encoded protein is CASSPRQGPRGFDEKLFF.

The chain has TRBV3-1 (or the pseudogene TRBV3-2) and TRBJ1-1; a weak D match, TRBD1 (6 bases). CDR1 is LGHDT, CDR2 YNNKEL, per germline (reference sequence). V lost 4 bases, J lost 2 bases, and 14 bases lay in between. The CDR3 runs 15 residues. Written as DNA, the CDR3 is TGTGCCAGCAGCCTATACAGGGTGGCAAACACTGAAGCTTTCTTT. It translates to CASSLYRVANTEAFF.

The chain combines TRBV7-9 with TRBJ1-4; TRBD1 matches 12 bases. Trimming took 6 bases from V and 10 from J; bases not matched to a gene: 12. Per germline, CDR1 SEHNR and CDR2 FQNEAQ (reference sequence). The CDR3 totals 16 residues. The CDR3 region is CASSSGDRGRLGKLFF. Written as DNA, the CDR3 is TGTGCCAGCAGTTCGGGGGACAGGGGGCGTCTGGGAAAACTGTTTTTT.